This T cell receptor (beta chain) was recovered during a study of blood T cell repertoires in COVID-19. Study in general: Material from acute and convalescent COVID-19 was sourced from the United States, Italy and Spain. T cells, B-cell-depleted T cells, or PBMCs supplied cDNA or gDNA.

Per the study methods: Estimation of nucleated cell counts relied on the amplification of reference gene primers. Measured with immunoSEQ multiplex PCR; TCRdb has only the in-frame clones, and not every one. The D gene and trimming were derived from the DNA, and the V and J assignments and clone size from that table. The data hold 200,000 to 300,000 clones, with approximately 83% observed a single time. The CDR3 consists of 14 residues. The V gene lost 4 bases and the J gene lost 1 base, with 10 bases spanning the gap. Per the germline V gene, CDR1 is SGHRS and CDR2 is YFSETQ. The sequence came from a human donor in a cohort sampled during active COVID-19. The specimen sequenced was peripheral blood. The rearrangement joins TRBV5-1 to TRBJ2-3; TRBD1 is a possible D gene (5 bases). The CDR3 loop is CASSLPTGTDTQYF. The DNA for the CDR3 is TGCGCCAGCAGCCTGCCGACAGGCACAGATACGCAGTATTTT.